One T cell receptor beta chain is described in this entry. Its antigen is undetermined. This entry belongs to a study of post-analysis software for immune sequencing data. Across the whole study: Progressive-relapsing, secondary progressive and relapsing-remitting multiple sclerosis were among the disease courses included.

Regarding the study as a whole: By F measure, strong co-clustering occurred among samples prepared in the same batch. Versus controls, multiple sclerosis patients showed significantly lower diversity (normalized Chao1). With TRBV5-6, TRBV5-1 and TRBV20-1 included, about five TRBV segments were more frequent in patients than in controls.

Unique molecular identifiers had been added to the TCR beta cDNA libraries. TCRdb ran MiXCR on the PCR reads and lists one entry per CDR3 protein. The sample shows roughly 870,000 distinct CDR3 sequences, approximately 57% of them seen only once. CDR3 size: 14 residues. CDR1 and CDR2 (germline): KGHDR, SFDVKD. Trimming cost V 5 bases and J 8 bases, with 15 bases left between them. The specimen was blood. The source of this sequence is a girl aged 5-17 years with multiple sclerosis. The rearrangement uses TRBV24-1 and TRBJ2-1; D gene uncertain. The CDR3 DNA is TGTGCCACCAGTGGGGCGCCTCACTATCATGAGCAGTTCTTC. Encoded protein: CATSGAPHYHEQFF.